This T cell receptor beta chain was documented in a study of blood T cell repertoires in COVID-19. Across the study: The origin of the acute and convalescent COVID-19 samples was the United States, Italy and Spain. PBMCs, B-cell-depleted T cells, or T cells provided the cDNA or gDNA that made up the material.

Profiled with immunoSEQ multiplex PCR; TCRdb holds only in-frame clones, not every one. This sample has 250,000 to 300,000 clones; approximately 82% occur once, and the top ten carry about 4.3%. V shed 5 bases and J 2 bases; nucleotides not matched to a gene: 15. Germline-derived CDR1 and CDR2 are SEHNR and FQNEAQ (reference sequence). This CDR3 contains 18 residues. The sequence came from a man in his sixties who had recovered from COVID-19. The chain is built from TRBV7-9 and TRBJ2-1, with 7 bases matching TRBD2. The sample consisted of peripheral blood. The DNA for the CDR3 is TGTGCCAGCAGCCCAGGGAGGGGTCGGGCGCGGGCCTACAATGAGCAGTTCTTC. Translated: CASSPGRGRARAYNEQFF. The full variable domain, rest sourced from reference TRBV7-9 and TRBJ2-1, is DTGVSQNPRHKITKRGQNVTFRCDPISEHNRLYWYRQTLGQGPEFLTYFQNEAQLEKSRLLSDRFSAERPKGSFSTLEIQRTEQGDSAMYLCASSPGRGRARAYNEQFFGPGTRLTVL.